This T cell receptor (beta chain) was captured by sequencing in a study of T-cell memory formation after mild COVID-19. Study at large: The study found TCR clusters largely donor specific.

TCRdb independently ran MiXCR on the 5' RACE reads; one entry per CDR3 protein. The sample contains under 250,000 distinct CDR3 sequences, approximately 9% of which appear only once. V was cut by 2 bases and J by 3 bases, with 11 bases left in between. The CDR3 consists of 14 residues. CDR1 and CDR2 (germline): MNHNS, SASEGT. This clonotype was detected a few times. The sample taken for sequencing was PBMCs or a T cell subset sorted from them (not recorded which). The receptor comes from a man aged 18 to 29 who had mild COVID-19 (a few samples of this study predate the infection). Cell type and time point are not known. The chain employs TRBV6-1 and TRBJ2-7; D remains ambiguous. The DNA of the CDR3 is TGTGCCAGCAGTGAATGGAAGGCCGTCTACGAGCAGTACGTC. Amino acids: CASSEWKAVYEQYV.